Sequencing of this T cell receptor beta chain was carried out in a study of T-cell memory formation after mild COVID-19. This clonotype was observed a few times. The trim removed 0 bases at V and 1 base at J, leaving 13 bases unmatched. The CDR3 consists of 19 residues. Germline V gene sequence: CDR1 LNHNV, CDR2 YYDKDF (reference sequence). One entry per CDR3 protein, called by TCRdb with MiXCR from the 5' RACE reads. This sample yields 300,000 to 400,000 distinct CDR3 sequences, of which around 15% are seen a single time; over 20% belongs to the top ten. The sequenced material came from PBMCs or a T cell subset sorted from them (not recorded which). The chain uses TRBV15 and TRBJ2-3, with 7 nucleotides matching TRBD2. This receptor was identified in a man between 18 and 35 years old who had mild COVID-19 (a few samples of this study predate the infection). Cell type and time point are not known. The CDR3 reads CATSREFGLQAGRTDTQYF. In DNA, the CDR3 is TGTGCCACCAGCAGAGAGTTCGGGTTACAAGCGGGACGCACAGATACGCAGTATTTT.